This TCR beta chain emerged from a study of T cell repertoires in cytomegalovirus infection. Overall study: Shared public TCR beta signatures pointed to both CMV infection and a matching HLA type. Study-level points and caveats: Cumulated frequencies of public TCR beta families served to identify carriers of CMV plus the relevant HLA. Predominance within the ex vivo response was attributable to HLA-C-restricted CMV-specific TCR beta clonotypes.

This clonotype was seen repeatedly, ten times or more. What it recognizes is unknown. With 6 bases clipped from V and 0 bases from J, the junction kept 11 bases outside the gene matches. The germline V gene encodes CDR1 DFQATT and CDR2 SNEGSKA (reference sequence). CDR3 length: 16 amino acids. TCRdb reanalysed the reads using MiXCR and keeps one entry per CDR3 protein. Altogether under 300,000 distinct CDR3 sequences are present, about a sixth being singletons, with the ten largest covering around half. The TCR comes from a human donor in good health (CMV status not recorded). Some clones in this sample may be carry-over from other donors' samples. The sample consisted of CD8+ T cells from PBMCs. The genes are TRBV20-1 and TRBJ1-5, with 7 bases identical to TRBD1. CDR3 in amino acids: CSAPGGGSRSNQPQHF. The CDR3 DNA follows: TGCAGTGCCCCAGGAGGGGGCAGCCGTAGCAATCAGCCCCAGCATTTT.